Shown below are 29 T cell receptor beta chains from a single sample sequenced in a study of early T cells in non-severe SARS-CoV-2 infection. TCRdb re-analysed the 5' RACE reads in MiXCR, keeping a single row per CDR3 protein. The sample records about 64,000 distinct CDR3 sequences, about 11% being singletons. Sample: whole blood, taken at baseline. These receptors all come from an adult who was a healthcare worker with PCR-confirmed SARS-CoV-2 infection or an uninfected control (not recorded which).

For this clonotype: At one end the junction does not follow the germline gene, possibly because of a read error. The gene calls are TRBV7-7 and TRBJ1-2, with 8 bases fitting TRBD1. CDR3 length equals 15 residues. Per the germline V gene, CDR1 is SSHAT and CDR2 is FNYEAQ (reference sequence). The CDR3 coding sequence is TGTGCTAGCAGCTTAGTTGGACAGGGATGGGATGGCTACACCTTC. Translating gives CASSLVGQGWDGYTF.

This rearrangement joins TRBV6-2 or TRBV6-3 to TRBJ2-7; 8 positions match TRBD2. CDR3 length: 14 residues. With 2 bases clipped from V and 4 bases from J, the junction kept 4 bases outside the gene matches. The germline V gene has CDR1 MNHEY and CDR2 SVGEGT. The CDR3 loop is CASSYRGGPYEQYF. As DNA, the CDR3 is TGTGCCAGCAGTTACCGCGGGGGGCCTTACGAGCAGTACTTC.

The chain links TRBV3-1 to TRBJ1-1, with 10 bases identical to TRBD1. The CDR3 has 14 residues. Germline V gene sequence: CDR1 LGHDT, CDR2 YNNKEL (reference sequence). With 4 bases clipped from V and 5 bases from J, the junction kept 4 bases outside the gene matches. CDR3 sequence reads: CASSRGQGGTEAFF. CDR3 nucleotide sequence: TGTGCCAGCAGCCGAGGACAGGGGGGGACTGAAGCTTTCTTT. The variable domain in full, with the rest retrieved from reference TRBV3-1 and TRBJ1-1, is DTAVSQTPKYLVTQMGNDKSIKCEQNLGHDTMYWYKQDSKKFLKIMFSYNNKELIINETVPNRFSPKSPDKAHLNLHINSLELGDSAVYFCASSRGQGGTEAFFGQGTRLTVV.

The V gene is TRBV2, the J gene TRBJ2-7, with D possibly matching TRBD2 (5 bases). CDR1 and CDR2 from the germline V gene are SNHLY and FYNNEI. The CDR3 is made up of 11 amino acids. The V and J ends lost 8 bases and 4 bases respectively, with 9 bases between them. CDR3 region: CASGLQYEQYF. In DNA, the CDR3 is TGTGCCAGCGGACTCCAGTACGAGCAGTACTTC.

The chain carries TRBV29-1 and TRBJ1-2; possible D gene TRBD1, 5 bases. The CDR3 runs 12 residues. V was trimmed by 4 bases and J by 5 bases, leaving 11 bases between them. Germline V CDR1 and CDR2: SQVTM, ANQGSEA. As DNA, the CDR3 is TGCAGCGTTGCTGGGGGGTGGTATGGCTACACCTTC. Translated: CSVAGGWYGYTF.

This clonotype showed up just a few times. The chain joins TRBV19 to TRBJ2-3, with 9 nucleotides matching TRBD2. The junction had 6 bases not matched to a gene; V was cut back by 3 bases and J by 5 bases. CDR1 LNHDA and CDR2 SQIVND come from the germline V gene (reference sequence). CDR3 length equals 15 residues. Here the CDR3 reads CASSIPGAGGDTQYF. In DNA form, the CDR3 reads TGTGCCAGTAGTATCCCGGGAGCGGGGGGAGATACGCAGTATTTT.

There are a few counts of this clonotype. The chain employs TRBV7-9 and TRBJ2-7; perhaps TRBD1 as D (6 bases). Looked up from germline, CDR1 is SEHNR and CDR2 is FQNEAQ (reference sequence). V was clipped by 5 bases and J by 0 bases, with 14 bases between them. This CDR3 spans 15 amino acids. The CDR3 DNA is TGTGCCAGCAGCCTCCGAGGACAGCCCTCCTACGAGCAGTACTTC. Amino acids: CASSLRGQPSYEQYF. The full variable domain, with the rest looked up from reference TRBV7-9 and TRBJ2-7, is DTGVSQNPRHKITKRGQNVTFRCDPISEHNRLYWYRQTLGQGPEFLTYFQNEAQLEKSRLLSDRFSAERPKGSFSTLEIQRTEQGDSAMYLCASSLRGQPSYEQYFGPGTRLTVT.

This clonotype was detected many times. The genes are TRBV12-3 or TRBV12-4 and TRBJ2-2, with D uncertain. CDR3 length: 14 amino acids. The V end lost 7 bases, the J end lost 0 bases, and 9 bases lay between the germline ends. CDR3 sequence reads: CASTAWANTGELFF. CDR3 DNA: TGTGCCAGCACCGCTTGGGCGAACACCGGGGAGCTGTTTTTT.

The V gene is TRBV6-6, the J gene TRBJ2-7; maybe TRBD2 (5 bases). The germline V gene encodes CDR1 MNHNY and CDR2 SVGAGI (reference sequence). Trimming shortened V by 4 bases and J by 5 bases, and 9 bases separated the two germline ends. The CDR3 spans 12 residues. As DNA, the CDR3 is TGTGCCAGCAGTTTCCGGGGTGACGAGCAGTACTTC. It yields the protein CASSFRGDEQYF.

Ten or more counts support this clonotype. The rearrangement uses TRBV7-9 and TRBJ1-4; D is possibly TRBD1 (5 bases). The CDR3 spans 13 residues. V shed 6 bases and J shed 6 bases, with 11 bases lying between them. Germline lookup yields CDR1 SEHNR and CDR2 FQNEAQ (reference sequence). The CDR3 coding sequence is TGTGCCAGCAGATGGGACGGCGATGAAAAACTGTTTTTT. Translation: CASRWDGDEKLFF.

This clonotype was seen only a few times. The rearrangement joins TRBV12-3 or TRBV12-4 to TRBJ1-4, with 7 bases fitting TRBD1. The CDR3 extends over 15 amino acids. The V and J ends lost 4 bases and 8 bases, in that order; junction bases with no gene match: 10. CDR3 in amino acids: CASSSQGTSREKLFF. CDR3 nucleotide sequence: TGTGCCAGCAGTTCACAGGGGACAAGCAGAGAAAAACTGTTTTTT.

The chain is built from TRBV4-3 and TRBJ1-1; unclear D gene. The CDR3 spans 13 residues. The V end lost 0 bases, the J end lost 2 bases, and 4 bases lay between the germline ends. Germline CDR1 LGHNA, CDR2 YSLEER. The CDR3 nucleotides are TGCGCCAGCAGCCAAGACTTCAACACTGAAGCTTTCTTT. Translating gives CASSQDFNTEAFF.

A few counts support this clonotype. Here the CDR3 reads CASSLAWSPAAFF. The CDR3 bases are TGTGCCAGCAGCTTAGCATGGAGCCCAGCGGCTTTCTTT. This rearrangement joins TRBV11-2 to TRBJ1-1; D remains ambiguous. The germline V and J ends were trimmed by 1 base and 11 bases, with 14 bases remaining between them. Germline assignment: CDR1 SGHAT and CDR2 FQNNGV. CDR3 length: 13 residues.

The rearrangement links TRBV5-1 to TRBJ2-7, with D possibly matching TRBD2 (7 bases). Deletions cut 4 bases from V and 5 bases from J, with 16 bases between. This CDR3 is built from 14 residues. Germline CDR1 reads SGHRS; CDR2 reads YFSETQ. The CDR3 coding sequence is TGCGCCAGCAGCGCTGGGGGGGCTTCTGACGAGCAGTACTTC. Protein sequence: CASSAGGASDEQYF.

This clonotype has more than one count but fewer than ten. The chain carries TRBV6-1 and TRBJ2-7; tentatively, D is TRBD1 or TRBD2 (5 bases each). The V and J ends lost 10 bases and 3 bases respectively, with 13 bases between them. The CDR3 extends over 12 amino acids. Germline CDR1 is MNHNS and CDR2 is SASEGT. CDR3 nucleotide sequence: TGTGCCACAGCCGGGGCCCACTACGAGCAGTACTTC. Protein: CATAGAHYEQYF.

The genes are TRBV10-3 and TRBJ2-2; 7 bases map to TRBD2. CDR3 length: 17 amino acids. V lost 4 bases to trimming and J lost 2 bases; unmatched junction nucleotides: 10. Germline V gene data show CDR1 as ENHRY and CDR2 as SYGVKD. The CDR3 bases are TGTGCCATCAGTGGCAGCGGAGCGGGGCAAAACACCGGGGAGCTGTTTTTT. As protein: CAISGSGAGQNTGELFF.

This clonotype was recorded only once. The rearrangement links TRBV7-2 to TRBJ2-3; 7 bases map to TRBD1. The germline V gene encodes CDR1 SGHTA and CDR2 FQGNSA. The J segment lost 4 bases and the V segment lost 5 bases, leaving 9 bases of the junction unmatched. The CDR3 is 15 amino acids. The DNA of the CDR3 is TGTGCCAGCAGCCTACGACAGGGCTTAGCAGATACGCAGTATTTT. Protein: CASSLRQGLADTQYF. The whole variable domain, remainder taken from reference TRBV7-2 and TRBJ2-3, is GAGVSQSPSNKVTEKGKDVELRCDPISGHTALYWYRQSLGQGLEFLIYFQGNSAPDKSGLPSDRFSAERTGGSVSTLTIQRTQQEDSAVYLCASSLRQGLADTQYFGPGTRLTVL.

This clonotype was recorded a few times. CDR3 region: CATSPTGPNTEAFF. CDR3 sequence (DNA): TGTGCCACCTCGCCGACGGGGCCGAACACTGAAGCTTTCTTT. The V gene is TRBV2, the J gene TRBJ1-1, with D possibly TRBD1 on 5 matching bases. Germline lookup yields CDR1 SNHLY and CDR2 FYNNEI. V was trimmed by 10 bases and J by 1 base, leaving 16 bases between them. The CDR3 totals 14 residues. Supplemented by reference TRBV2 and TRBJ1-1, the full variable domain reads EPEVTQTPSHQVTQMGQEVILRCVPISNHLYFYWYRQILGQKVEFLVSFYNNEISEKSEIFDDQFSVERPDGSNFTLKIRSTKLEDSAMYFCATSPTGPNTEAFFGQGTRLTVV.

This clonotype was seen a handful of times. The chain combines TRBV12-5 with TRBJ1-6, with TRBD1 identical over 8 bases. Germline V gene data show CDR1 as LGHNT and CDR2 as FRNRAP. Unmatched junction bases numbered 11, after V lost 6 bases and J lost 10 bases. The CDR3 extends over 15 amino acids. As DNA, the CDR3 is TGTGCTAGTGGCTCAGGACAGGGAGGAACGTCACCCCTCCACTTT. It encodes CASGSGQGGTSPLHF.

This rearrangement joins TRBV18 to TRBJ2-5; TRBD1 matches 9 bases. In germline, CDR1 is KGHSH, CDR2 LQKENI. V lost 2 bases, J lost 4 bases, and 5 bases stayed unmatched. This CDR3 contains 15 residues. In nucleotides, the CDR3 is TGTGCCAGCTCACCAAAACAGGGGGCCGGAGAGACCCAGTACTTC. It encodes CASSPKQGAGETQYF.

The rearrangement links TRBV7-2 to TRBJ1-5; no firm D call. Trimming removed 5 bases at V and 4 bases at J, with 6 bases between. The CDR3 consists of 12 residues. Germline CDR1 SGHTA, CDR2 FQGNSA. The CDR3, as DNA: TGTGCCAGCAGCACCTTTAATCAGCCCCAGCATTTT. Translating gives CASSTFNQPQHF.

This clonotype occurred many times. The chain carries TRBV29-1 and TRBJ2-7; 8 bases align to TRBD1. From germline, CDR1 is SQVTM and CDR2 ANQGSEA. The CDR3 totals 15 residues. The J segment lost 5 bases and the V segment lost 0 bases, leaving 9 bases of the junction unmatched. The CDR3 DNA follows: TGCAGCGTTGAAGATTCGAACAGGGGGTCCCACGAGCAGTACTTC. Encoded protein: CSVEDSNRGSHEQYF.

This clonotype was counted many times. V gene TRBV10-3 combines with J gene TRBJ1-1; TRBD1 matches 9 bases. J was trimmed by 3 bases and V by 7 bases; bases with no gene match: 3. The CDR3 runs 13 residues. Germline V gives CDR1 ENHRY, CDR2 SYGVKD. The CDR3 here is CAIKGQGDTEAFF. The CDR3 DNA reads TGTGCCATCAAGGGACAGGGAGACACTGAAGCTTTCTTT.

This clonotype was detected only a few times. The chain has TRBV2 and TRBJ1-1; perhaps TRBD1 as D (5 bases). Per germline, CDR1 SNHLY and CDR2 FYNNEI. V was trimmed by 5 bases and J by 1 base, leaving 8 bases between them. The CDR3 runs 13 residues. The CDR3 nucleotides read TGTGCCAGCAGTATAGGACAGAACACTGAAGCTTTCTTT. Protein: CASSIGQNTEAFF.

This clonotype was recorded a few times. The chain links TRBV11-3 to TRBJ2-7; D remains unclear. Germline CDR1 reads SGHNT; CDR2 reads YENEEA. Trimming cost V 5 bases and J 5 bases, with 16 bases left between them. This CDR3 comprises 14 residues. In nucleotides, the CDR3 is TGTGCCAGCAGCCCCGAACCAGGATCCCACGAGCAGTACTTC. It specifies CASSPEPGSHEQYF.

J is TRBJ1-6 and V is TRBV27, with D perhaps matching TRBD1 (6 bases). CDR3 length: 16 residues. V was clipped by 3 bases and J by 3 bases, with 12 bases between them. The germline V gene has CDR1 MNHEY and CDR2 SMNVEV (reference sequence). CDR3 DNA: TGTGCCAGCAGTTTTGGGGGGCTACGCTATAATTCACCCCTCCACTTT. It is translated as CASSFGGLRYNSPLHF.

As concerns this clonotype: One junction end disagrees with the germline gene, perhaps due to a read error. The chain employs TRBV6-4 and TRBJ2-6; maybe TRBD2 (6 bases). Germline loops: CDR1 MRHNA, CDR2 SNTAGT. The CDR3 extends over 15 amino acids. The CDR3 here is CASSDRDSGTNVLTF. The CDR3 coding sequence is TGTGCCAGCAGTGACCGGGACTCTGGGACCAACGTCCTGACTTTC.

This clonotype was detected ten times or more. The chain has TRBV12-3 or TRBV12-4 and TRBJ2-7, with 7 bases that match TRBD1. The CDR3 extends over 16 amino acids. J lost 3 bases, V lost 3 bases, and 11 bases had no gene match. The CDR3 is CASSFGAQGLGYEQYF. The CDR3 DNA reads TGTGCCAGCAGTTTCGGGGCACAGGGGCTCGGCTACGAGCAGTACTTC.

The table lists this clonotype with a few counts. V is TRBV11-2 and J is TRBJ2-7; 10 bases line up with TRBD2. Germline V gives CDR1 SGHAT, CDR2 FQNNGV. Unmatched junction bases numbered 9, after V lost 4 bases and J lost 6 bases. This CDR3 comprises 15 residues. The CDR3 DNA reads as TGTGCCAGCAGCTCCGAGTGGGGACTAGCGTTCGAGCAGTACTTC. As protein: CASSSEWGLAFEQYF.